The rows below give T cell receptor beta chains drawn from one sample of a study of blood T cell repertoires in COVID-19. Clones were read by immunoSEQ multiplex PCR, and TCRdb kept only the in-frame ones, dropping some. The sample yields hundreds of thousands of clones, approximately 90% seen once. The sequenced sample consisted of peripheral blood. These receptors were collected from a woman younger than 30 with acute or convalescent COVID-19. CDR3s include the opening cysteine and the closing phenylalanine or tryptophan. The order of the fields is J gene, V gene, D gene, CDR3 protein. A D gene is named only where the DNA matches it firmly.

TRBJ2-1 TRBV4-1 TRBD2 CASSQGLAGEAEQFF
TRBJ1-2 TRBV4-3 TRBD1 CASSQGDRGFYGYTF
TRBJ1-6 TRBV4-3 . CASSPAPGYNSPLHF
TRBJ2-1 TRBV7-9 . CASSPGGRFF
TRBJ2-2 TRBV4-1 TRBD2 CASSQEDLAGGRSGELFF
TRBJ2-1 TRBV24-1 . CATSEGGAHEQFF
TRBJ2-3 TRBV7-3 TRBD2 CASSLRASGGADTQYF
TRBJ1-5 TRBV2 . CASSFRGQPQHF
TRBJ2-3 TRBV25-1 . CASSERRVGGTDTQYF
TRBJ2-7 TRBV2 TRBD1 CACHRDRGYEQYF
TRBJ2-1 TRBV7-9 . CASSPGAGISYNEQFF
TRBJ1-1 TRBV6-5 TRBD1 CASSTMDRGRTEAFF
TRBJ2-3 TRBV30 TRBD1 CAWSVGQGMGDTQYF
TRBJ2-1 TRBV4-1 . CASSPTAVDEQFF